These T cell receptor beta chains were read from a single sample in a study of Ad26.COV2.S vaccination and SARS-CoV-2 variants. Data came from immunoSEQ multiplex PCR; TCRdb stores just in-frame clones and leaves some out. The table lists 87,000 or so clones, 82% of them singletons. The source was peripheral blood, collected after recovery from COVID-19. The receptors originated from a human donor who had recovered from COVID-19. Both conserved end residues are part of each CDR3. The D gene is left open where the match is weak. Size values are once, few and many counts, or a class for expanded clones, and some rows have none.

clone size | D gene | J gene | V gene | CDR3 protein | CDR3 DNA
. | . | TRBJ1-4 | TRBV3-1/TRBV3-2 | CASSQDLGSFSPTIEKLFF | TGTGCCAGCAGCCAAGATCTTGGGTCTTTTAGTCCAACGATTGAAAAACTGTTTTTT
. | . | TRBJ2-3 | TRBV7-9 | CASSLALNTDTQYF | TGTGCCAGCAGCTTAGCATTGAACACAGATACGCAGTATTTT
. | . | TRBJ1-3 | TRBV13 | CASSTQLREAGNTIYF | TGTGCCAGCAGCACCCAACTCAGGGAGGCTGGAAACACCATATATTTT
once | TRBD2 | TRBJ2-2 | TRBV28 | CASSPPGGVDTGELFF | TGTGCCAGCAGTCCCCCCGGGGGGGTTGACACCGGGGAGCTGTTTTTT
. | TRBD2 | TRBJ2-3 | TRBV27 | CASSATSGRAVDTQYF | TGTGCCAGCAGTGCGACTAGCGGGAGGGCCGTAGATACGCAGTATTTT
. | TRBD1 | TRBJ2-1 | TRBV27 | CASSLTGGYNEQFF | TGTGCCAGCAGCTTGACAGGGGGGTACAATGAGCAGTTCTTC
. | TRBD2 | TRBJ2-7 | TRBV7-9 | CASSSIAGGYEQYF | TGTGCCAGCAGCTCCATAGCGGGGGGATACGAGCAGTACTTC
few | . | TRBJ1-1 | TRBV28 | CASSGQMNTEAFF | TGTGCCAGCAGTGGGCAGATGAACACTGAAGCTTTCTTT
. | TRBD1 | TRBJ2-6 | TRBV5-1 | CASSPTGAHSGANVLTF | TGCGCCAGCAGCCCCACAGGGGCTCACTCTGGGGCCAACGTCCTGACTTTC
. | . | TRBJ1-1 | TRBV12-3/TRBV12-4 | CASSSNVGTEAFF | TGTGCCAGCAGTTCGAACGTCGGGACAGAAGCTTTCTTT
. | . | TRBJ2-1 | TRBV27 | CASSLGNEQFF | TGTGCCAGCAGTTTGGGGAATGAGCAGTTCTTC
. | TRBD1 | TRBJ1-3 | TRBV19 | CASSLRTGSSGNTIYF | TGTGCCAGTAGTCTTCGGACAGGAAGCTCTGGAAACACCATATATTTT
. | . | TRBJ2-2 | TRBV28 | CASSLRERRTGELFF | TGTGCCAGCAGTTTAAGAGAAAGACGCACCGGGGAGCTGTTTTTT
. | TRBD2 | TRBJ2-3 | TRBV14 | CASSPLAGGSTDTQYF | TGTGCCAGCAGCCCCTTAGCGGGAGGGAGCACAGATACGCAGTATTTT
once | . | TRBJ1-4 | TRBV4-1 | CASSLVSQYNEKLFF | TGCGCCAGCAGCCTCGTGAGTCAGTATAATGAAAAACTGTTTTTT
. | . | TRBJ1-4 | TRBV7-2 | CASSPLGRGEKLFF | TGTGCCAGCAGCCCCCTCGGTAGGGGTGAAAAACTGTTTTTT
. | . | TRBJ1-6 | TRBV2 | CASNRGWDSPLHF | TGTGCCAGCAACCGAGGGTGGGATTCACCCCTCCACTTT
. | . | TRBJ1-3 | TRBV5-4 | CASSYGRGNTIYF | TGTGCCAGCAGCTACGGCAGGGGAAACACCATATATTTT
. | . | TRBJ1-5 | TRBV19 | CASSIRGGQASNQPQHF | TGTGCCAGTAGTATCAGAGGGGGTCAAGCGAGCAATCAGCCCCAGCATTTT
once | . | TRBJ1-1 | TRBV15 | CATSRDAGQRVDTEAFF | TGTGCCACCAGCAGAGATGCGGGTCAAAGGGTGGACACTGAAGCTTTCTTT
. | TRBD2 | TRBJ2-3 | TRBV5-4 | CASSRHPGLATRDTQYF | TGTGCCAGCAGCCGTCACCCGGGACTAGCCACCAGAGATACGCAGTATTTT
. | TRBD1 | TRBJ2-3 | TRBV5-5 | CASSLGGTGIGDTQYF | TGTGCCAGCAGCTTGGGCGGGACAGGGATAGGAGATACGCAGTATTTT
. | . | TRBJ2-2 | TRBV5-4 | CASSLSVGAGELFF | TGTGCCAGCAGCCTCAGCGTTGGGGCCGGGGAGCTGTTTTTT
. | TRBD1 | TRBJ2-7 | TRBV3-1/TRBV3-2 | CASSPGTGGYEQYF | TGTGCCAGCAGCCCCGGGACAGGGGGCTACGAGCAGTACTTC
. | TRBD2 | TRBJ2-3 | TRBV18 | CASSPSTSGTDTQYF | TGTGCCAGCTCACCATCGACTAGCGGCACAGATACGCAGTATTTT
. | TRBD1 | TRBJ1-5 | TRBV7-9 | CASSFGQGVPRHF | TGTGCCAGCAGCTTTGGGCAGGGGGTGCCCAGGCATTTT
. | TRBD1 | TRBJ2-1 | TRBV10-1 | CASSITGGSNEQFF | TGCGCCAGCAGTATTACAGGGGGAAGTAATGAGCAGTTCTTC
. | . | TRBJ1-1 | TRBV10-3 | CAISGSLRDGEAFF | TGTGCCATCAGTGGATCCCTCCGGGACGGTGAAGCTTTCTTT
. | . | TRBJ1-2 | TRBV7-9 | CASSPGTPNYGYTF | TGTGCCAGCAGCCCGGGGACACCTAACTATGGCTACACCTTC